Below are 30 T cell receptor beta chains sequenced from a single sample in a study of blood T cell repertoires in COVID-19 (dated by TCRdb to the early 2020s). The library was made by the immunoSEQ multiplex PCR assay. TCRdb limited this immuneACCESS table to in-frame rearrangements with V and J called. A share of clones is missing; checked studies link under half to unresolved V genes, and the rest is unexplained. For this sample there are roughly 97,000 clones; 80% to 90% appear just once. Clones ranked in the top ten supply 20% of the sample. Sequences were obtained from peripheral blood. The origin of the receptors is a human donor in a cohort sampled during active COVID-19.

The chain is built from TRBV7-3 and TRBJ1-5; tentatively, D is TRBD1 (6 bases). This CDR3 region has 16 residues. Germline-derived CDR1 and CDR2 are SGHTA and FQGTGA. V was pared by 1 base and J by 0 bases, with 10 bases between. For the CDR3, the DNA is TGTGCCAGCAGCTTAATTACAGGGCCTAGCAATCAGCCCCAGCATTTT. Translating it yields CASSLITGPSNQPQHF.

The chain uses TRBV28 and TRBJ2-5, with TRBD1 matching over 9 bases. The CDR3 has 15 residues. The V segment lost 4 bases and the J segment 7 bases; nucleotides outside the gene matches: 10. Germline V gives CDR1 MDHEN, CDR2 SYDVKM. The DNA for the CDR3 is TGTGCCAGCAGTTCCCCCGGGACAGGGTCGGGGACCCAGTACTTC. Its protein product is CASSSPGTGSGTQYF.

The chain couples TRBV27 to TRBJ1-5; 9 bases are a match to TRBD1. This CDR3 has 16 amino acids. Germline CDR1 reads MNHEY; CDR2 reads SMNVEV (reference sequence). V gave up 8 bases and J gave up 6 bases; unmatched junction bases: 14. The CDR3 bases are TGTGCCAGCGGATTTCTGGGACAGGGTGATAGTCAGCCCCAGCATTTT. Its protein is CASGFLGQGDSQPQHF.

The chain uses TRBV3-1 (or the pseudogene TRBV3-2) and TRBJ2-7; D call uncertain. CDR1 is LGHDT, CDR2 YNNKEL, per germline (reference sequence). The V end lost 4 bases, the J end lost 3 bases, and 13 bases lay between the germline ends. CDR3 length equals 14 residues. CDR3 DNA sequence: TGTGCCAGCAGCCCTCAGGCAGAATACTACGAGCAGTACTTC. As protein: CASSPQAEYYEQYF.

This clone was seen a few times. This chain uses TRBV6-1 with TRBJ1-2; maybe TRBD1 (5 bases). Trimming stripped 3 bases from V and 5 bases from J, with 10 bases between. There are 13 residues in the CDR3. The germline V gene has CDR1 MNHNS and CDR2 SASEGT. The CDR3 nucleotides are TGTGCCAGCAGTGACAGGGCAGGTTATGGCTACACCTTC. It yields the protein CASSDRAGYGYTF.

The chain couples TRBV5-1 to TRBJ1-1; no firm D call. This CDR3 is 13 amino acids long. The germline V gene has CDR1 SGHRS and CDR2 YFSETQ. Deletions cut 4 bases from V and 5 bases from J, with 12 bases between. CDR3 DNA sequence: TGCGCCAGCAGCGTGACGCCGGGGACTGAAGCTTTCTTT. It yields the protein CASSVTPGTEAFF.

The rearrangement uses TRBV11-2 and TRBJ2-5; tentative D call: TRBD1 (5 bases). Germline V lookup: CDR1 SGHAT, CDR2 FQNNGV. Deletions cut 6 bases from V and 6 bases from J, with 23 bases between. The CDR3 spans 16 residues. Here the CDR3 reads CASSIGVSGPLKTQYF. Written as DNA, the CDR3 is TGTGCCAGCAGTATAGGGGTTTCAGGTCCACTGAAGACCCAGTACTTC. Full variable domain (missing parts from reference TRBV11-2 and TRBJ2-5): EAGVAQSPRYKIIEKRQSVAFWCNPISGHATLYWYQQILGQGPKLLIQFQNNGVVDDSQLPKDRFSAERLKGVDSTLKIQPAKLEDSAVYLCASSIGVSGPLKTQYFGPGTRLLVL.

V and J are TRBV11-3 and TRBJ2-1; 8 nucleotides match TRBD2. V was pared by 5 bases and J by 2 bases, with 5 bases of the junction left unmatched. This CDR3 comprises 15 residues. Germline V lookup: CDR1 SGHNT, CDR2 YENEEA. As DNA, the CDR3 is TGTGCCAGCAGCCGAAGCGGGAGCCCCTACAATGAGCAGTTCTTC. Residues: CASSRSGSPYNEQFF.

The chain employs TRBV18 and TRBJ2-2; 8 bases align to TRBD2. Per germline, CDR1 KGHSH and CDR2 LQKENI. The CDR3 contains 17 residues. Trimming removed 6 bases from V and 3 bases from J; junction bases left unmatched: 12. The CDR3 here is CASSFRGTSPDTGELFF. The CDR3 DNA sequence: TGTGCCAGCTCCTTCCGAGGGACTAGTCCGGACACCGGGGAGCTGTTTTTT.

The rearrangement uses TRBV5-5 and TRBJ1-2, with D uncertain. Trimming removed 4 bases at V and 13 bases at J, with 17 bases between. This CDR3 has 12 residues. CDR1 and CDR2 from the germline V gene are SGHKS and YYEKEE (reference sequence). The DNA for the CDR3 is TGTGCCAGCAGCGAAAGACATAGAAGGTTCACCTTC. It translates to CASSERHRRFTF.

The chain carries TRBV11-3 and TRBJ2-1; D is perhaps TRBD2 (6 bases). The CDR3 has 11 residues. CDR1 and CDR2 from the germline V gene are SGHNT and YENEEA. With 4 bases removed from V and 10 bases from J, the gap between germline ends came to 8 bases. In nucleotides, the CDR3 is TGTGCCAGCAGCTCGCGGGGCGAGCAGTTCTTC. It specifies CASSSRGEQFF.

For the CDR3, the DNA is TGTGCCAGCAGCGCGTCGGGACAGGAGAACACTGAAGCTTTCTTT. As protein: CASSASGQENTEAFF. The V call is TRBV9, the J call TRBJ1-1; 8 positions agree with TRBD1. J gave up 1 base and V 3 bases, and 5 bases lay outside the gene matches. The CDR3 spans 15 residues. Germline loops: CDR1 SGDLS, CDR2 YYNGEE.

The V gene is TRBV7-2, the J gene TRBJ1-1, with a tentative D call TRBD1 (6 bases). Germline-derived CDR1 and CDR2 are SGHTA and FQGNSA. V lost 2 bases and J lost 1, with 14 bases in between. CDR3 length: 16 amino acids. CDR3 nucleotide sequence: TGTGCCAGCAGCTTATATTCAGGGGCCCCGAACACTGAAGCTTTCTTT. Its protein is CASSLYSGAPNTEAFF.

This clone has only a few counts. The rearrangement joins TRBV29-1 to TRBJ2-4; 8 bases match TRBD1. From germline, CDR1 is SQVTM and CDR2 ANQGSEA. With V trimmed by 1 base and J by 8 bases, 4 bases remained unmatched. The CDR3 is made up of 13 amino acids. In DNA form, the CDR3 reads TGCAGCGTTGAAGTGAACAGGGGGGACATTCAGTACTTC. It specifies CSVEVNRGDIQYF.

The J gene is TRBJ2-5, the V gene TRBV5-1, with 8 bases matching TRBD2. Germline V gives CDR1 SGHRS, CDR2 YFSETQ. The CDR3 extends over 17 amino acids. After removal of 5 bases from V and 2 bases from J, the junction contained 14 bases not matched to a gene. This CDR3 is CASRQGVAGQVQETQYF. Here the CDR3 DNA reads TGCGCCAGCAGGCAAGGGGTAGCGGGACAAGTACAAGAGACCCAGTACTTC.

The V call is TRBV5-4, the J call TRBJ2-3, with 8 bases aligning to TRBD1. CDR1 SGHNT and CDR2 YYREEE come from the germline V gene (reference sequence). The CDR3 is 15 residues long. With V trimmed by 4 bases and J by 2 bases, 6 bases remained unmatched. CDR3 sequence reads: CASSPRTGNTDTQYF. CDR3 nucleotide sequence: TGTGCCAGCAGCCCCCGGACAGGGAACACAGATACGCAGTATTTT.

The J gene is TRBJ2-7, the V gene TRBV2, with 7 bases that match TRBD2. The germline CDR1 and CDR2 sequences are SNHLY and FYNNEI. The CDR3 consists of 13 residues. With 7 bases clipped from V and 2 bases from J, the junction kept 5 bases outside the gene matches. In DNA, the CDR3 is TGTGCCAGCACCGGGGGGTCCACCTACGAGCAGTACTTC. It translates to CASTGGSTYEQYF.

In its sample, this clone was seen a few times. The chain links TRBV7-9 to TRBJ2-5, with D perhaps matching TRBD2 (5 bases). V lost 4 bases and J lost 5, with 17 bases in between. The CDR3 runs 15 residues. Germline lookup yields CDR1 SEHNR and CDR2 FQNEAQ (reference sequence). CDR3 sequence: CASSSSNGRGETQYF. The CDR3 bases are TGTGCCAGCAGCTCGAGTAATGGCCGCGGGGAGACCCAGTACTTC.

The chain recombines TRBV27 with TRBJ2-3; TRBD2 is a possible D gene (7 bases). The ends were cut back, 5 bases at V and 1 base at J, with 19 bases in the middle. Germline V gives CDR1 MNHEY, CDR2 SMNVEV (reference sequence). The CDR3 contains 17 residues. The CDR3 DNA sequence: TGTGCCAGCAGTCTGGGGGGGCCTCGCAAGGGCACAGATACGCAGTATTTT. Translation gives CASSLGGPRKGTDTQYF.

This clone was found a few times. The chain joins TRBV10-3 to TRBJ2-7, with 8 nucleotides matching TRBD2. CDR1 ENHRY and CDR2 SYGVKD come from the germline V gene. This CDR3 contains 16 residues. The V gene end was trimmed by 10 bases and the J gene end by 0 bases; junction bases not matched to a gene: 14. The CDR3 region has the DNA TGTGCCAGTACAGGGTCGGAGCGGGGGTACTCCTACGAGCAGTACTTC. Its translation is CASTGSERGYSYEQYF.

The chain couples TRBV9 to TRBJ2-5; D perhaps matches TRBD2 (5 bases). The CDR3 is 13 residues long. Germline V gene sequence: CDR1 SGDLS, CDR2 YYNGEE. Trimming stripped 0 bases from V and 4 bases from J, with 7 bases between. The CDR3 DNA is TGTGCCAGCAGCGTAGTAAGCGGAGAGACCCAGTACTTC. Translation: CASSVVSGETQYF.

A single count supports this clone. The J gene is TRBJ2-1, the V gene TRBV3-1 (or the pseudogene TRBV3-2); 8 bases line up with TRBD2. The CDR3 length is 15 residues. Trimming cost V 1 base and J 7 bases; bases outside gene matches: 6. Germline V lookup: CDR1 LGHDT, CDR2 YNNKEL (reference sequence). CDR3 nucleotides: TGTGCCAGCAGCCAAGGGCACTCGGGGGGGAATGAGCAGTTCTTC. Its protein product is CASSQGHSGGNEQFF.

The rearrangement joins TRBV10-3 to TRBJ2-3; D uncertain. Trimming took 5 bases from V and 6 from J, leaving 9 bases between them. The CDR3 loop spans 12 amino acids. The germline V gene has CDR1 ENHRY and CDR2 SYGVKD. CDR3 loop: CAISTISDTQYF. The DNA of the CDR3 is TGTGCCATCAGTACTATTAGTGATACGCAGTATTTT.

V usage is TRBV19 and J usage is TRBJ2-1; 10 bases match TRBD1. V trimming: 8 bases; J trimming: 9 bases; junction bases outside the gene matches: 13. In germline, CDR1 is LNHDA, CDR2 SQIVND (reference sequence). The CDR3 extends over 15 amino acids. Here the CDR3 DNA reads TGTGCCAGTTCCTCCGGGACAGGGGCATATGGTGAGCAGTTCTTC. It specifies CASSSGTGAYGEQFF. Full variable domain (rest looked up from reference TRBV19 and TRBJ2-1): DGGITQSPKYLFRKEGQNVTLSCEQNLNHDAMYWYRQDPGQGLRLIYYSQIVNDFQKGDIAEGYSVSREKKESFPLTVTSAQKNPTAFYLCASSSGTGAYGEQFFGPGTRLTVL.

The J gene is TRBJ2-1, the V gene TRBV7-3; TRBD2 might be the D (5 bases). Germline V gene data show CDR1 as SGHTA and CDR2 as FQGTGA. V lost 2 bases and J lost 9, with 8 bases in between. CDR3 length equals 12 residues. The CDR3 sequence is CASSLSGGEQFF. The CDR3 region has the DNA TGTGCCAGCAGCTTATCAGGAGGTGAGCAGTTCTTC.

The rearrangement uses TRBV6-2 or TRBV6-3 and TRBJ2-1; TRBD2 might be the D (5 bases). The length of the CDR3 is 15 residues. CDR1 MNHEY and CDR2 SVGEGT come from the germline V gene. Trimming took off 4 bases at V and 7 bases at J, with 17 bases between the two ends. The CDR3, as DNA: TGTGCCAGCAGTTGGGGTTTTGCTAGGACTAATGAGCAGTTCTTC. This codes for CASSWGFARTNEQFF.

The rearrangement uses TRBV25-1 and TRBJ1-5, with 7 bases aligning to TRBD1. Trimming removed 10 bases from V and 3 bases from J; junction bases left unmatched: 9. Germline CDR1 and CDR2: MGHDK and SYGVNS. This CDR3 spans 14 amino acids. The CDR3, as DNA: TGTGCCACCGGGACAGACGACATCAATCAGCCCCAGCATTTT. Its protein product is CATGTDDINQPQHF.

A single count supports this clone. J is TRBJ2-3 and V is TRBV25-1, with D perhaps TRBD2 (5 bases). Per germline, CDR1 MGHDK and CDR2 SYGVNS. Trimming stripped 1 base from V and 10 bases from J, with 15 bases between. CDR3 size: 14 residues. DNA of the CDR3: TGTGCCAGCAGTGAATCTGGATGGGGAGTTCCGCAGTATTTT. It translates to CASSESGWGVPQYF.

The gene calls are TRBV19 and TRBJ2-1; 8 bases are shared with TRBD1. CDR3 length equals 16 residues. V lost 8 bases and J lost 7; bases outside the gene matches: 16. Germline CDR1 and CDR2: LNHDA and SQIVND (reference sequence). CDR3 in DNA: TGTGCCAGTTTGCCTCGGACAGGGACTTCGTGGAATGAGCAGTTCTTC. Encoded protein: CASLPRTGTSWNEQFF.

The chain couples TRBV5-6 to TRBJ2-1; TRBD1 matches at 8 bases. There are 16 residues in the CDR3. In germline, CDR1 is SGHDT, CDR2 YYEEEE. The ends lost 0 bases at V and 3 bases at J; junction bases unmatched: 5. The CDR3 sequence: CASSLEGQAFYNEQFF. Here the CDR3 DNA reads TGTGCCAGCAGCTTGGAGGGACAGGCCTTCTACAATGAGCAGTTCTTC.